This T cell receptor (beta chain) was identified in a study of T cell changes during pregnancy in multiple sclerosis. Germline V gives CDR1 SNHLY, CDR2 FYNNEI. CDR3 length: 13 residues. V trimming: 6 bases; J trimming: 6 bases; junction bases outside the gene matches: 5. The protocol was immunoSEQ multiplex PCR, while the TCRdb copy is restricted to in-frame clones and leaves out a portion. Here the sample spans 40,000 to 50,000 clones, about 93% being singletons. This TCR came from a female donor with multiple sclerosis, enrolled in a pregnancy study. V is TRBV2 and J is TRBJ1-2, with 9 bases that match TRBD1. Sample: CD4+ T cells from peripheral blood mononuclear cells, taken in the third trimester of pregnancy. The CDR3 protein is CASRGQGVHGYTF. CDR3 DNA sequence: TGTGCCAGCAGGGGACAGGGTGTCCATGGCTACACCTTC.